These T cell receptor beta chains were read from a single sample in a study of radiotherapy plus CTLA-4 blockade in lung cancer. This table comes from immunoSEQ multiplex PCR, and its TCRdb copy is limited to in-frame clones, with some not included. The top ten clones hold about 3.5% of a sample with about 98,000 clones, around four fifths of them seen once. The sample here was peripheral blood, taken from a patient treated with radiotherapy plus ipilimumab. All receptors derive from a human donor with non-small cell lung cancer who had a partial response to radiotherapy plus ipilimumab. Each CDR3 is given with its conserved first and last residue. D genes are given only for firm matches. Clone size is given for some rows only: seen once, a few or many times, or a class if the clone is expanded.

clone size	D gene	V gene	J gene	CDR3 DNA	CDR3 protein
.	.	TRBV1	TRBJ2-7	TGCACCAGCAGCCAAGACGGGCAGCGGGAGGTCTCCTACGAGCAGTACTTC	CTSSQDGQREVSYEQYF
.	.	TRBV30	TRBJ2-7	TGTGCCTGGATGGGAGATACTTACGAGCAGTACTTC	CAWMGDTYEQYF
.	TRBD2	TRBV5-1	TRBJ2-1	TGCGCCAGCAGCTTGGGACTAGCGGACTACAATGAGCAGTTCTTC	CASSLGLADYNEQFF
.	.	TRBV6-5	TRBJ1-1	TGTGCCAGCAGTTACCGTAGAGGACGGGGGAACACTGAAGCTTTCTTT	CASSYRRGRGNTEAFF
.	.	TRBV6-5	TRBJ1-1	TGTGCCAGCAGTCCCAGAAGGGGAGGGGGGACTGAAGCTTTCTTT	CASSPRRGGGTEAFF
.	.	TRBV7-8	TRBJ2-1	TGTGCCAGCAGCTTAGCGCCTCCGGGGAATGAGCAGTTCTTC	CASSLAPPGNEQFF
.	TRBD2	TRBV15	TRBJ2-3	TGTGCCACCAGCTATTCGGGAGGACAAGATACGCAGTATTTT	CATSYSGGQDTQYF
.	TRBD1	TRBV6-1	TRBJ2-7	TGTGCCAGCGTCCGCCAGGGGGCTGCCGAGCAGTACTTC	CASVRQGAAEQYF
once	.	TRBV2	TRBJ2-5	TGTGCCAGCAGCGCACAGGGTTGGGAGACCCAGTACTTC	CASSAQGWETQYF
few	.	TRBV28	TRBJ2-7	TGTGCCAGCACTCCCACACCCTTTAAGTACGAGCAGTACTTC	CASTPTPFKYEQYF
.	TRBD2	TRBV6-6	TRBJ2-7	TGTGCCAGCAGTGCCGGGACTAGCGGCTACGAGCAGTACTTC	CASSAGTSGYEQYF
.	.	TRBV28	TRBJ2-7	TGTGCCAGCAGTGTCGCAGAAAACGAGCAGTACTTC	CASSVAENEQYF
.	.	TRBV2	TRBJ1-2	TGTGCCAGCGGACAGAACTATGGCTACACCTTC	CASGQNYGYTF
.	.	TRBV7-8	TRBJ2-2	TGTGCCAGCAGCTTAGGAGCAGGCACGAACACCGGGGAGCTGTTTTTT	CASSLGAGTNTGELFF
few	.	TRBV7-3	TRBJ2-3	TGTGCCAGCAGCTTATTGCGGCAGGGGGGTTTAGGCACAGATACGCAGTATTTT	CASSLLRQGGLGTDTQYF
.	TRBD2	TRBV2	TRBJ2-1	TGTGCCACCGGGACTAGCGGGGGCAATGAGCAGTTCTTC	CATGTSGGNEQFF
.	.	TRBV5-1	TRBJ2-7	TGCGCCAGCAGCCCCATACAGGGCTTCGACGAGCAGTACTTC	CASSPIQGFDEQYF
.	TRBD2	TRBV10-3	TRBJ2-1	TGTGCCATCAGTGACTCGAAGGGAGGGAGTTCCTACAATGAGCAGTTCTTC	CAISDSKGGSSYNEQFF
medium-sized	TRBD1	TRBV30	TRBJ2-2	TGTGCCTTACGACAGGGTGGTAGCACCGGGGAGCTGTTTTTT	CALRQGGSTGELFF
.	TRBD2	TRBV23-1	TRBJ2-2	TGCGCCAGCAGCAAAATCAGGACTAGCGGGAGGTGTGCCGGGGAGCTGTTTTTT	CASSKIRTSGRCAGELFF
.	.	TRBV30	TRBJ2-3	TGTGCCTGGGGGAGGGGGGCTTTAGTTCCCCCCACAGATACGCAGTATTTT	CAWGRGALVPPTDTQYF
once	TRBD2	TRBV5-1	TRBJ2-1	TGCGCCAGCAGCTTGGAAGGGGAGGGGAACAATGAGCAGTTCTTC	CASSLEGEGNNEQFF
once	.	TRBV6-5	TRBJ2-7	TGTGCCACCCAAAAAGCTAGCTCCTACGAGCAGTACTTC	CATQKASSYEQYF
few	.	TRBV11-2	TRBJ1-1	TGTGCCAGCAGCTTTGTTTCGGGGAACACTGAAGCTTTCTTT	CASSFVSGNTEAFF